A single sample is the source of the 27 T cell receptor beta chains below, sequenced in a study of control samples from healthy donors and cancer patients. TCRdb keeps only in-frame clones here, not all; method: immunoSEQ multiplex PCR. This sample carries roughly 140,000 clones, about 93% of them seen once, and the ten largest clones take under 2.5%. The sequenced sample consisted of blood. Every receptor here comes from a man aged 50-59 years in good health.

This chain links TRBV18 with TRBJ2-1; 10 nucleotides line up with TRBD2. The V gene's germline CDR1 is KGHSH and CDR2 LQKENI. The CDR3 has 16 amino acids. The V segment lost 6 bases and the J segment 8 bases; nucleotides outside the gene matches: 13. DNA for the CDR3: TGTGCCAGCTCCCCTGGGAAAAGCGGGAGGGCTCATGAGCAGTTCTTC. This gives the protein CASSPGKSGRAHEQFF.

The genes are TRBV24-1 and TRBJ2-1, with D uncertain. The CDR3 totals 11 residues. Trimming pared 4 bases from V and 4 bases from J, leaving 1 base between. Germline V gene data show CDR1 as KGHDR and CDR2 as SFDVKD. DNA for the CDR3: TGTGCCACCAGTGAGTACAATGAGCAGTTCTTC. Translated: CATSEYNEQFF.

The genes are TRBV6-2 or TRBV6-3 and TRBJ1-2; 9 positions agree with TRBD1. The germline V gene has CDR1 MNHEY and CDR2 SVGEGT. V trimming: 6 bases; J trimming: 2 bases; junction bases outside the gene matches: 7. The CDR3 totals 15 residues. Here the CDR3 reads CASSDPGQGNYGYTF. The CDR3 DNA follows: TGTGCCAGCAGCGACCCGGGACAGGGAAACTATGGCTACACCTTC.

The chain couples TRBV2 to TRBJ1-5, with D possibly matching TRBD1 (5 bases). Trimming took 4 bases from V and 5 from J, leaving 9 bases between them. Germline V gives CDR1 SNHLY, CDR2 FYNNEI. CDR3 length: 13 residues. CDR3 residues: CASSGQFYQPQHF. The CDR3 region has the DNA TGTGCCAGCAGTGGACAGTTCTATCAGCCCCAGCATTTT.

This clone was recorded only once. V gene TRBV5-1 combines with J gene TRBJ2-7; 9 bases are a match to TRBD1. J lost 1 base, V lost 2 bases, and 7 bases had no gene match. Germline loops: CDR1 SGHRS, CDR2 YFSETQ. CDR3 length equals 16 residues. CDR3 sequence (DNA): TGCGCCAGCAGCTTACTTGGGGACAGGGTGTCCTACGAGCAGTACTTC. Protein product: CASSLLGDRVSYEQYF.

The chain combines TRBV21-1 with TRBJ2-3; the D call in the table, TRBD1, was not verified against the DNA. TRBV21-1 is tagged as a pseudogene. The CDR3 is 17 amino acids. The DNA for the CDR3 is TGTGCCAGCACCAACTTACAGGGGTCCCTTACGACGGGTACGCAGTATTTT. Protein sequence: CASTNLQGSLTTGTQYF.

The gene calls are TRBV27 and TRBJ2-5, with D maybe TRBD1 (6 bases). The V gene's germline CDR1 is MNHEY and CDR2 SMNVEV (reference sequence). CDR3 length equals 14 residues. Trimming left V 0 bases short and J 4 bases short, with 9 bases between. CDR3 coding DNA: TGTGCCAGCAGTTTATCCGGCAGGGGAGAGACCCAGTACTTC. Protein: CASSLSGRGETQYF.

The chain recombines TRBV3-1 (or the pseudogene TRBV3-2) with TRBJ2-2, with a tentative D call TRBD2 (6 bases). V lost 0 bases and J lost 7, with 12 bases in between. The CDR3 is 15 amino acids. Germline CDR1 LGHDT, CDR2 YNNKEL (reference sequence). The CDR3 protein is CASSQDLGGGGELFF. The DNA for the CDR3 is TGTGCCAGCAGCCAAGATCTGGGAGGTGGCGGGGAGCTGTTTTTT.

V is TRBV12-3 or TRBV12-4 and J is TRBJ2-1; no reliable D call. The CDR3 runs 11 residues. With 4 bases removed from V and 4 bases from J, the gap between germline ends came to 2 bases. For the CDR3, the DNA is TGTGCCAGCAGTTCGTACAATGAGCAGTTCTTC. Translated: CASSSYNEQFF.

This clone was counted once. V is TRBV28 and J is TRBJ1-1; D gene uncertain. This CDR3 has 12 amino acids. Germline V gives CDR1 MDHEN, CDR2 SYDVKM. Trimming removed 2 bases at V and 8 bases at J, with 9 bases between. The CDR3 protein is CASSLQLPEAFF. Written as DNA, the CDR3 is TGTGCCAGCAGTTTACAGCTTCCCGAAGCTTTCTTT.

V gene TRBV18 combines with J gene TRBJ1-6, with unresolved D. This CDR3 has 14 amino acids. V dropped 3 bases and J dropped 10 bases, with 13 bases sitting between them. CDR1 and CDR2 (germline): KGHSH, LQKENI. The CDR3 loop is CASSPPELNSPLHF. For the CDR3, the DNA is TGTGCCAGCTCACCGCCCGAATTAAACTCACCCCTCCACTTT. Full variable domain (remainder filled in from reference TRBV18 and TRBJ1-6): NAGVMQNPRHLVRRRGQEARLRCSPMKGHSHVYWYRQLPEEGLKFMVYLQKENIIDESGMPKERFSAEFPKEGPSILRIQQVVRGDSAAYFCASSPPELNSPLHFGNGTRLTVT.

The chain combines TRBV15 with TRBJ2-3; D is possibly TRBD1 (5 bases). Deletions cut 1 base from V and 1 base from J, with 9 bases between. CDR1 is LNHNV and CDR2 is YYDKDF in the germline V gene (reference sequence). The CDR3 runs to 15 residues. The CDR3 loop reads CATSRGGGGTDTQYF. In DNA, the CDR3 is TGTGCCACCAGCAGAGGGGGCGGTGGCACAGATACGCAGTATTTT.

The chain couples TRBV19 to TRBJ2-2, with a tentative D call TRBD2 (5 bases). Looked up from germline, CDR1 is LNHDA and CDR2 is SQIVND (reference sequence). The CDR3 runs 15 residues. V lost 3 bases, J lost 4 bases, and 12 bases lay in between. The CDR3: CASSIERVGTGELFF. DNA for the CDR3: TGTGCCAGTAGTATCGAGAGGGTGGGCACCGGGGAGCTGTTTTTT. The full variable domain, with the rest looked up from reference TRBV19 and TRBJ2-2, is DGGITQSPKYLFRKEGQNVTLSCEQNLNHDAMYWYRQDPGQGLRLIYYSQIVNDFQKGDIAEGYSVSREKKESFPLTVTSAQKNPTAFYLCASSIERVGTGELFFGEGSRLTVL.

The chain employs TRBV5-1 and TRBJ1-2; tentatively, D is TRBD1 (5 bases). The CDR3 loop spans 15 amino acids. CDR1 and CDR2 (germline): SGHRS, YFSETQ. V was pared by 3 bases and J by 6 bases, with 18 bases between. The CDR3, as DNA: TGCGCCAGCAGCTCGATAACTGACAGCCCCGATGGCTACACCTTC. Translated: CASSSITDSPDGYTF.

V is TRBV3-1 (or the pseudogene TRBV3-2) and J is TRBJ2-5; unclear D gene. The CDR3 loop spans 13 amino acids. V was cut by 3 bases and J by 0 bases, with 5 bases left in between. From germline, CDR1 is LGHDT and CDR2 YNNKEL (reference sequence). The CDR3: CASSHRYQETQYF. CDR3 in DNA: TGTGCCAGCAGCCACAGGTACCAAGAGACCCAGTACTTC.

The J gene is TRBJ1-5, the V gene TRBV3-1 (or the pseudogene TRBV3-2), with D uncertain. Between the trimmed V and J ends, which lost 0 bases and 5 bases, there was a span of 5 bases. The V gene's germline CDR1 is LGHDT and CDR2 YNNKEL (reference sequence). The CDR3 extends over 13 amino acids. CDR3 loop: CASSQDDDQPQHF. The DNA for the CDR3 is TGTGCCAGCAGCCAAGATGACGATCAGCCCCAGCATTTT.

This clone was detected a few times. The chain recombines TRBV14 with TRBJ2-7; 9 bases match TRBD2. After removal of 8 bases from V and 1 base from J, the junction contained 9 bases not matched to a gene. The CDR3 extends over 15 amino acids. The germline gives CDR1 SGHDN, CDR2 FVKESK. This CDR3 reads CASSPLGLASYEQYF. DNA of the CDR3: TGTGCCAGCTCCCCCCTCGGACTAGCGTCCTACGAGCAGTACTTC.

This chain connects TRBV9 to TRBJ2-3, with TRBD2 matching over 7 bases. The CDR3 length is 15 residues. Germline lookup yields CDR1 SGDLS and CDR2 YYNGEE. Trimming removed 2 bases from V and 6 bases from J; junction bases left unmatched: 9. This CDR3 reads CASSVEGGRTDTQYF. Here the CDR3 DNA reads TGTGCCAGCAGCGTCGAAGGCGGGAGAACCGATACGCAGTATTTT.

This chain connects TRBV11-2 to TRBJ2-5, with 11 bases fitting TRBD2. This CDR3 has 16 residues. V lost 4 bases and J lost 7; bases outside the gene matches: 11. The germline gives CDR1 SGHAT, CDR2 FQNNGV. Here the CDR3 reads CASSSPSLAGDVTQYF. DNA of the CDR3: TGTGCCAGCAGCTCCCCCTCACTAGCGGGAGATGTGACCCAGTACTTC.

CDR3: CATSRVGDFFYGYTF. The CDR3 nucleotides are TGTGCCACCAGCAGAGTGGGGGACTTCTTCTATGGCTACACCTTC. V gene TRBV15 combines with J gene TRBJ1-2, with D possibly being TRBD1 (5 bases). CDR3 length: 15 amino acids. Trimming took off 1 base at V and 4 bases at J, with 13 bases between the two ends. Germline CDR1 is LNHNV and CDR2 is YYDKDF (reference sequence).

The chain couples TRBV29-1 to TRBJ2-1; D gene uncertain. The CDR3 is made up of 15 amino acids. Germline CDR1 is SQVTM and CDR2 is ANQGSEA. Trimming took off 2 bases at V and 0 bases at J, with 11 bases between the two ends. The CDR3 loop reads CSVETRLSSYNEQFF. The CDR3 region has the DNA TGCAGCGTTGAAACTCGGCTCAGCTCCTACAATGAGCAGTTCTTC.

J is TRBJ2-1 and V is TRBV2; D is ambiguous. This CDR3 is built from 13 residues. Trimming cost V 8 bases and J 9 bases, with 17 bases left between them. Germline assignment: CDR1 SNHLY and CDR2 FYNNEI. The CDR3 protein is CASAELAGGEQFF. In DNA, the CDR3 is TGTGCCAGCGCGGAACTCGCAGGCGGTGAGCAGTTCTTC.

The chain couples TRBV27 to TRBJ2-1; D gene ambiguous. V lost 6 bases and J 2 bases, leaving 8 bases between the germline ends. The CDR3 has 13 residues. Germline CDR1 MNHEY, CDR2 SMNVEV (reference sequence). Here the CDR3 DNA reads TGTGCCAGCAGCCTCAGGCCCTACAATGAGCAGTTCTTC. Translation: CASSLRPYNEQFF.

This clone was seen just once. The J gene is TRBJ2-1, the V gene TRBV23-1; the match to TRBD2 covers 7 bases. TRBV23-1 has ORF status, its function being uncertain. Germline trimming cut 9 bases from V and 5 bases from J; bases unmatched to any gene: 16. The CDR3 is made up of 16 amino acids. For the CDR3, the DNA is TGCGCCAGTCGGATTGAGCGGGAACCCTTACACAATGAGCAGTTCTTC. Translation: CASRIEREPLHNEQFF.

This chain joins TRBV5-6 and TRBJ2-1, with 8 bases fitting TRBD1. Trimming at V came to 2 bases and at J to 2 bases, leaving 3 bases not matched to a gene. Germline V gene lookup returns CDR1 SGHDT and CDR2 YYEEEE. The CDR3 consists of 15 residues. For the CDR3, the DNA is TGTGCCAGCAGCTTCCAGGGGGCACCCTACAATGAGCAGTTCTTC. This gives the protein CASSFQGAPYNEQFF.

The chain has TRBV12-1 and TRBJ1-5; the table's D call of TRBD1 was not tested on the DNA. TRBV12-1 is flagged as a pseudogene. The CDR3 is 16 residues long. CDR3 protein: CASSSDRRYSNQPQHF. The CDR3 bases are TGTGCCAGCAGCTCGGACAGGAGATATAGCAATCAGCCCCAGCATTTT.

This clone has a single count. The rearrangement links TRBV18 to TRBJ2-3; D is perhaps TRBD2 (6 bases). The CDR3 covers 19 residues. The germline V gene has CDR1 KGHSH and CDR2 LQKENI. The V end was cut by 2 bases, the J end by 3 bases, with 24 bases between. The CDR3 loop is CASSPTSLSGWGKTDTQYF. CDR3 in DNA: TGTGCCAGCTCACCAACCTCTCTCAGCGGGTGGGGTAAAACAGATACGCAGTATTTT.